This T cell receptor (beta chain) originates from a study of blood T cell repertoires in COVID-19 (dated by TCRdb to about 2020). With respect to the entire study: The collaborator samples originated in the United States, Italy and Spain and spanned the acute and convalescent phases of COVID-19. The material from the prospective study consisted of cDNA or gDNA derived from T cells, B-cell-depleted T cells, or PBMCs. Deeply sampled blood TCRbeta repertoires from subjects exposed to, actively infected with, or recovered from COVID-19 were included in the dataset. The repertoires were released in a freely available public database intended as a resource for research on the immune response to SARS-CoV-2. Samples were obtained from the ongoing ImmuneRACE study (first 160 participants) and from over 1,000 subjects provided by 6 global collaborators. The sample metadata nearly always contained a de-identified subject ID, COVID-19 status, age in years and sex. Where available, HLA class I and class II types were taken from metadata supplied by the sample provider and were not determined by assay-based typing. Overall study results and their limits: The amount of clinical and demographic metadata varied by source and participant and was provided uncurated.

TCRbeta CDR3 regions were amplified from genomic DNA using the immunoSEQ Assay, a bias-controlled multiplex PCR. Per the source publication's procedure: The number of nucleated cells in each sample was estimated by amplification of reference gene primers within the assay. Sequence reads were collapsed and filtered to measure the absolute abundance of every unique TCRbeta CDR3 rearrangement. For each sample, productive Simpson clonality was calculated by taking the square root of Simpson's diversity index across productive rearrangements. Sourced from immuneACCESS, this table was stored by TCRdb with only in-frame sequences that have V and J called. A share of the clones is absent; for the studies checked, an unresolved V gene accounts for under half, and the remainder has no known explanation. V, J and clone size reflect that table, while D and trimming were determined from the DNA. In this sample the table shows some 430,000 clones, about 90% of which occur a single time. The ten largest clones represent 0.6% of the sample.

In the prospective study, participants were about 18 to 100 years old, resided in about two dozen geographic areas of the United States, and were enrolled through a virtual design. In the prospective study, participants were assigned to cohorts based on the clinical history participants reported in a screening survey and a study questionnaire. Recovered participants in ImmuneRACE Cohort 3 were defined by two consecutive negative NP/OP PCR tests, clearance by a healthcare professional, or resolution of symptoms. In the prospective study, whole blood, serum and a nasopharyngeal or oropharyngeal swab were collected from each participant by mobile phlebotomists. Participants in the prospective study had the option to provide additional blood draws and questionnaires over a roughly 2-month period. Blood samples from the prospective study were shipped frozen or at room temperature prior to DNA extraction.

On this clone: The target of this receptor is not known. Base qualities are not at hand, and no much larger clone is one base apart.

The sample comprised PBMCs or T cells enriched from blood (not recorded which). The source of this sequence is a man between 18 and 35 years old who had recovered from COVID-19.

The nucleotide sequence is TGTGCCAGCAGCTTATCCCTCTCTGGGACAGGGGGCCACGGGGAGCTGTTTTTT. Translation gives CASSLSLSGTGGHGELFF. Rearrangement joined TRBV7-3 to TRBJ2-2; TRBD1 fits 12 bases in the junction. The CDR3 covers 18 residues, taking in both the cysteine and the phenylalanine. The retained sequence is limited to the CDR3, 54 bases, with the frame set at the first base. Relative to germline, V is missing 2 bases and J is missing 7 bases, with 11 bases of the junction outside any gene match. The germline V gene yields SGHTA for CDR1 and FQGTGA for CDR2.